This T cell receptor (beta chain) comes out of a study of patients and donors after allogeneic stem cell transplantation. A single record per CDR3 protein comes from TCRdb applying MiXCR to the RT-PCR reads. The data show about 960,000 distinct CDR3 sequences, roughly 18% seen once. This CDR3 region has 9 residues. Looked up from germline, CDR1 is KGHDR and CDR2 is SFDVKD. V lost 11 bases and J 4 bases, leaving 2 bases between the germline ends. This clonotype appeared a few times. The source of this sequence is a human donor who was either an allogeneic HSCT recipient or a stem cell or donor lymphocyte infusion donor (not recorded which). It is not recorded whose cells these are; they may come from a transplant donor. The rearrangement joins TRBV24-1 to TRBJ2-4; D remains ambiguous. Sequenced sample: blood, either unsorted or a sorted T cell fraction (not recorded which). The CDR3 DNA reads TGTGCCAGAAAAAACATTCAGTACTTC. This translates into CARKNIQYF.